Presented here are 10 T cell receptor beta chains from one specimen sequenced in a study of blood T cell repertoires in COVID-19. Generated by immunoSEQ multiplex PCR, the TCRdb table keeps only in-frame clones and is missing some. The table records approximately 210,000 clones, 80% of them present only once. Sequencing was performed on PBMCs or T cells enriched from blood (not recorded which). Receptor source: a man aged 30-40 years with acute COVID-19.

The CDR3 DNA is TGTGCCAGCACCCCCGGGACAGACACAGATACGCAGTATTTT. Translated, it gives CASTPGTDTDTQYF. The chain is built from TRBV6-5 and TRBJ2-3, with TRBD1 matching 7 bases. The CDR3 runs to 14 residues. CDR1 and CDR2 from the germline V gene are MNHEY and SVGAGI. The V segment lost 7 bases and the J segment 2 bases; nucleotides outside the gene matches: 6.

The table lists this clone with a count of one. This chain uses TRBV6-5 with TRBJ1-2; 7 bases are a match to TRBD1. Germline loops: CDR1 MNHEY, CDR2 SVGAGI. The V gene end was trimmed by 7 bases and the J gene end by 8 bases; junction bases not matched to a gene: 13. The CDR3 has 14 residues. The CDR3 DNA sequence: TGTGCCAGCACCCCTCAAGGGGGCGCGGAGGGCTACACCTTC. Its translation is CASTPQGGAEGYTF.

V and J are TRBV12-3 or TRBV12-4 and TRBJ1-6, with D perhaps matching TRBD1 (6 bases). CDR3 length equals 13 residues. Trimming left V 3 bases short and J 14 bases short, with 14 bases between. CDR3 in DNA: TGTGCCAGCAGTTTCGGGCCCAGGGGCACCCTCCACTTT. Its protein is CASSFGPRGTLHF.

The chain carries TRBV19 and TRBJ1-5; D might be TRBD1 (5 bases). The CDR3 totals 13 residues. Germline V gene sequence: CDR1 LNHDA, CDR2 SQIVND (reference sequence). Trimming took off 7 bases at V and 7 bases at J, with 14 bases between the two ends. The CDR3 DNA reads as TGTGCCAGTACTCAGGGAGGGAAACAGCCCCAGCATTTT. Its translation: CASTQGGKQPQHF.

This clone came up a few times. This sequence joins TRBV3-1 (or the pseudogene TRBV3-2) and TRBJ2-1; D may be TRBD2 (5 bases). CDR3 length: 14 residues. V was pared by 4 bases and J by 6 bases, with 13 bases between. CDR1 and CDR2 (germline): LGHDT, YNNKEL (reference sequence). The CDR3 protein is CASSLARGFNEQFF. As DNA, the CDR3 is TGTGCCAGCAGCCTAGCGCGCGGGTTCAATGAGCAGTTCTTC.

This chain links TRBV19 with TRBJ1-1; D is perhaps TRBD1 (5 bases). Germline values: CDR1 LNHDA, CDR2 SQIVND (reference sequence). Deletions cut 5 bases from V and 5 bases from J, with 18 bases between. This CDR3 has 15 residues. The CDR3 region is CASSSRPRVGTEAFF. DNA of the CDR3: TGTGCCAGTAGTTCTCGACCCAGGGTAGGAACTGAAGCTTTCTTT.

The V call is TRBV20-1, the J call TRBJ2-3; no clear D. V was shortened by 3 bases and J by 6 bases, with 13 bases between the two germline ends. The CDR3 has 13 residues. Germline V gives CDR1 DFQATT, CDR2 SNEGSKA (reference sequence). The CDR3 sequence is CSASRGGRDTQYF. The CDR3, as DNA: TGCAGTGCTAGTCGAGGCGGCCGGGATACGCAGTATTTT.

The chain uses TRBV10-3 and TRBJ2-7; tentatively, D is TRBD1 (6 bases). CDR3 length equals 12 residues. V was trimmed by 10 bases and J by 3 bases, leaving 13 bases between them. CDR1 ENHRY and CDR2 SYGVKD come from the germline V gene. Here the CDR3 DNA reads TGTGCCACCAGACAGGACCGCTACGAGCAGTACTTC. It encodes CATRQDRYEQYF.

The CDR3 DNA reads TGTGCCAGCAGTAAACAGAACCTTCCGGGAGGCTACACCTTC. Translating gives CASSKQNLPGGYTF. The chain has TRBV6-2 or TRBV6-3 and TRBJ1-2; D gene ambiguous. The V end lost 5 bases, the J end lost 8 bases, and 18 bases lay between the germline ends. From germline, CDR1 is MNHEY and CDR2 SVGEGT. The CDR3 is made up of 14 amino acids.

The chain employs TRBV19 and TRBJ2-3; 10 bases map to TRBD2. This CDR3 contains 15 residues. Per the germline V gene, CDR1 is LNHDA and CDR2 is SQIVND (reference sequence). Germline trimming cut 7 bases from V and 10 bases from J; bases unmatched to any gene: 14. CDR3 amino acids: CASTSTGLAGVAQYF. The CDR3 nucleotides are TGTGCCAGTACCTCAACTGGCCTAGCGGGGGTGGCGCAGTATTTT.